The T cell receptor beta chain under discussion was sequenced for a study of blood T cell repertoires in COVID-19. Using immunoSEQ multiplex PCR, the repertoire was profiled, and TCRdb retains in-frame clones only, with some absent. The sample lists 250,000 to 350,000 clones, around 87% occurring once. The CDR3 spans 15 residues. The V gene's germline CDR1 is LGHDT and CDR2 YNNKEL (reference sequence). The V gene lost 1 base and the J gene lost 6 bases, with 10 bases spanning the gap. Of note for this clone: The sample holds other DNA sequences that translate to the same CDR3.

The receptor was derived from a woman aged 18-29 years who had recovered from COVID-19. The sequenced material came from PBMCs or T cells enriched from blood (not recorded which). This chain joins TRBV3-1 (or the pseudogene TRBV3-2) and TRBJ1-6; no firm D call. The CDR3 is CASSQARDFNSPLHF. CDR3 nucleotides: TGTGCCAGCAGCCAAGCGCGAGACTTTAATTCACCCCTCCACTTT.